The following is a T cell receptor (beta chain) sequence with its context. This CDR3 has 11 amino acids. Germline V gives CDR1 MGHDK, CDR2 SYGVNS. V gave up 2 bases and J gave up 4 bases, with 2 bases separating them. The data were taken from a study of CD8 T cells in Susac syndrome. TCR beta from blood CD8+ and CD4+ T cells was sequenced. About 0.5 to 1 ug RNA was reverse transcribed with random hexamers. The CDR3 of TCR beta was amplified by immunoSEQ multiplex PCR across 54 Vbeta and 13 Jbeta. TCRdb processed the immunoSEQ multiplex PCR reads anew with MiXCR; each CDR3 protein has one entry. This sample has around 150,000 distinct CDR3 sequences, with 95% found just once.

The sequenced sample was CD8+ T cells from PBMCs. The chain couples TRBV25-1 to TRBJ1-1; D remains ambiguous. The sequence derives from a human donor with Susac syndrome. CDR3 region: CASSEATEAFF. In DNA, the CDR3 is TGTGCCAGCAGTGAAGCCACTGAAGCTTTCTTT.